This T cell receptor beta chain came from a study of Graves' ophthalmopathy and Graves' hyperthyroidism (dated by TCRdb to 2016 to 2019). Describing the broader study: Peripheral blood was collected at initial diagnosis, before any treatment. To tell Graves' ophthalmopathy apart from Graves' hyperthyroidism, and to predict which patients would progress to ophthalmopathy, the study relied on TCR beta repertoire signatures. In total, approximately 140 blood samples were TCR-sequenced: 40 to 45 ophthalmopathy, 75 hyperthyroidism and roughly 17 hyperthyroidism-to-ophthalmopathy patients. To explore V-J signatures that separate ophthalmopathy from hyperthyroidism, a discovery set of around 97 patients was enrolled, consisting of approximately 44 with ophthalmopathy and approximately 57 with stable hyperthyroidism. The independent validation cohort included about 20 hyperthyroidism patients plus 17 patients who later progressed from hyperthyroidism to ophthalmopathy. In roughly six hyperthyroidism patients, T-cell repertoires of thyroid tissue and blood were compared. After sampling, hyperthyroidism patients received methimazole starting at 30 mg daily, and ophthalmopathy patients received high-dose intravenous methylprednisolone. The roughly 100 discovery patients were divided at random into training and test sets in a 7:3 ratio.

Between the V and J ends, shortened by 5 bases and 4 bases respectively, the junction contains 17 bases. Including cysteine and phenylalanine, the CDR3 has 15 amino acids. Only the CDR3 portion is preserved as DNA: 45 bases, with reading frame beginning at the first base. CDR1 and CDR2 are read off the germline V gene (reference sequence) as MNHEY and SMNVEV. What the work shows at the level of the full study, not this receptor alone: Most expanded thyroid clonotypes with frequency above 0.001 were also detected in blood, suggesting blood repertoires may reflect the thyroid immune response. In validation, the model predicted ophthalmopathy progression with roughly 68% sensitivity and less than 80% specificity; some twelve predicted patients were CT-confirmed with GO in a median of approximately 6.5 months. In cross-validation, the 13-signature model distinguished ophthalmopathy from stable hyperthyroidism with 85% to 90% sensitivity and around 81% specificity, and in the test set the corresponding values were around 80% and 75%. No statistical method was used to set the sample size in advance, and the investigators knew which group each participant was assigned to.

For repertoire sequencing, TCR beta CDR3 regions were amplified from RNA transcripts. HTBI primers and the Qiagen OneStep RT-PCR kit were used in a first-round RT-PCR, which was followed by a second-round multiplex PCR, size selection and purification. Libraries were sequenced paired-end with 100 bp reads on an Illumina HiSeq2000. As for the original processing: SOAPnuke was used for read processing, and reads with adapters, uncalled bases, a mean Phred below 15, or no exact constant-primer or identifier match were discarded. High-quality paired reads were merged with COPE v1.2.5. Each unique nucleotide sequence was treated as a clonotype, and MiTCR v1.1 was used to align the clonotypes to the IMGT TRB V, D and J references. The analysis was limited to V-J combinations with a frequency above 0.0001, which together covered 99% to 99.2% of repertoires. For each V-J combination, a TCR clonal expansion and chaos score was defined as the ratio of F50 clonal expansion to chaos observed in the TCRdist matrix. Welch's t-statistics and random forest were used to reduce features to about a dozen V-J combinations, which were fed into a naive Bayes classifier. The similarity between thyroid and blood repertoires was quantified using the Morisita-Horn index. TCRdb passed the public sequencing reads through fastp at Q25 and MiXCR, retaining productive beta sequences. Rows matching on CDR3 protein sequence are summarized as one entry with the most common DNA and genes. The V and J calls were determined by TCRdb, not by the authors. The sample has around 400,000 distinct CDR3 sequences on record, around 16% of them singletons. The biggest ten clones account for 1.6% of the sample.

A few counts support this clonotype. Which antigen it targets is not known. No base quality values were provided; no much bigger clone lies one nucleotide off. Ophthalmopathy patients were characterized by moderately to severely active disease, a Clinical Activity Score of at least 3, a NOSPECS grade of at least 4, and a disease duration under 3 months. Patients with other autoimmune diseases, uncontrolled infections, pregnancy or lactation were excluded from the study. Clinical symptoms, serum thyroxine, TRAb, thyroid ultrasound and orbital computed tomography formed the basis of the diagnosis. PBMCs were isolated from about 10 ml of fresh peripheral blood by Ficoll-Paque density gradient centrifugation. Trizol reagent was used to extract the total RNA, and its quality was then checked on an Agilent 2100 Bioanalyzer.

This receptor was taken from a woman aged 18-29 years with Graves' ophthalmopathy. Donor details come from another sample of the same person, matched by shared clones. The chain joins TRBV27 to TRBJ1-1; the D region possibly corresponds to TRBD1 (6 bases align). Material for sequencing was peripheral blood. The DNA sequence is TGTGCCAGCAGTCCTCGCAGGGGCGGGGGCACTGAAGCTTTCTTT. This is translated as CASSPRRGGGTEAFF.